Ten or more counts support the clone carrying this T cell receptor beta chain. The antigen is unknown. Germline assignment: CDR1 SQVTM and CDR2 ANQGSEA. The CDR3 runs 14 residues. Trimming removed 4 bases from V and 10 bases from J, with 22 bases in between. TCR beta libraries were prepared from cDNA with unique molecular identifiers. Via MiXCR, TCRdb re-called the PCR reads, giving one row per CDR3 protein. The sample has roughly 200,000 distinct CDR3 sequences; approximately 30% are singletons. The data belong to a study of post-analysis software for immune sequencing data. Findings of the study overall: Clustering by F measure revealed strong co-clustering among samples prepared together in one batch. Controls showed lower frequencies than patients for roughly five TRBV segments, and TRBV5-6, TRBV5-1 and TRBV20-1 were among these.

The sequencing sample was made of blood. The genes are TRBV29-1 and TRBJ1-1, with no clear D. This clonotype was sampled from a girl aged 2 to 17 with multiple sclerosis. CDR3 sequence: CSVVEGRRVRAAFF. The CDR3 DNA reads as TGCAGCGTTGTAGAAGGGAGGAGGGTACGTGCAGCTTTCTTT.